Listed here are 11 T cell receptor beta chains from one sample, sequenced in a study of T cells after yellow fever vaccination. TCRdb fed the 5' RACE reads into MiXCR, producing one record per CDR3 protein. Here the sample spans around 550,000 distinct CDR3 sequences, 15% to 20% being singletons. The sequencing here drew on PBMCs, taken 15 days after the yellow fever booster vaccination. Source of these receptors: a man aged 25 to 45 who received the YFV17D yellow fever vaccine.

This clonotype appeared a few times. The chain combines TRBV12-3 or TRBV12-4 with TRBJ2-2; 10 bases agree with TRBD2. V trimming: 6 bases; J trimming: 4 bases; junction bases outside the gene matches: 5. The CDR3 covers 15 residues. CDR3 nucleotides: TGTGCCAGCAGCTCTAGCGGGAGCGGCACCGGGGAGCTGTTTTTT. Amino acids: CASSSSGSGTGELFF.

This clonotype has only a few counts. A much larger clone lies one base from this, so it may be a read error. The chain uses TRBV14 and TRBJ2-7, with D unclear. CDR1 SGHDN and CDR2 FVKESK come from the germline V gene. The CDR3 has 13 amino acids. V dropped 1 base and J dropped 3 bases, with 7 bases sitting between them. The CDR3 DNA sequence: TGTGCCAGCAGCCAAGGACGGTACTACGAGCAGTACTTC. Residues: CASSQGRYYEQYF.

This chain uses TRBV10-3 with TRBJ1-1, with D maybe TRBD1 (5 bases). The CDR3 length is 14 residues. Germline CDR1 reads ENHRY; CDR2 reads SYGVKD. V was pared by 6 bases and J by 1 base, with 12 bases between. In nucleotides, the CDR3 is TGTGCCATCAGGTCCGCCAGGGAGAACACTGAAGCTTTCTTT. Protein: CAIRSARENTEAFF.

The chain combines TRBV4-2 with TRBJ2-3, with 13 positions matching TRBD2. The CDR3 contains 18 residues. Per the germline V gene, CDR1 is LGHNA and CDR2 is YNFKEQ. Losses at the gene ends were 4 bases for V and 0 bases for J; bases not matched to a gene: 7. The CDR3 loop is CASSLGTSGILSTDTQYF. The CDR3 DNA is TGTGCCAGCAGCCTCGGGACTAGCGGGATACTCAGCACAGATACGCAGTATTTT.

The chain has TRBV12-3 or TRBV12-4 and TRBJ2-1; 7 nucleotides line up with TRBD1. The CDR3 is made up of 14 amino acids. V lost 1 base, J lost 10 bases, and 7 bases stayed unmatched. The CDR3 is CASSLEGGLGEQFF. CDR3 sequence (DNA): TGTGCCAGCAGTTTAGAAGGGGGCTTAGGAGAGCAGTTCTTC.

This clonotype appeared a few times. This chain uses TRBV19 with TRBJ2-7; D is possibly TRBD1 (6 bases). The V and J ends lost 2 bases and 3 bases respectively, with 11 bases between them. Germline CDR1 is LNHDA and CDR2 is SQIVND (reference sequence). CDR3 size: 14 residues. CDR3 in amino acids: CASSITGGIYEQYF. CDR3 DNA: TGTGCCAGTAGTATAACTGGGGGCATCTACGAGCAGTACTTC.

This clonotype was recorded only once. The V and J genes are TRBV12-5 and TRBJ2-5, with 7 bases lining up with TRBD1. The CDR3 extends over 13 amino acids. With 6 bases clipped from V and 4 bases from J, the junction kept 5 bases outside the gene matches. Germline-derived CDR1 and CDR2 are LGHNT and FRNRAP. The CDR3 DNA reads as TGTGCTAGTGGCAGACAGGGCGGAGAGACCCAGTACTTC. As protein: CASGRQGGETQYF.

CDR3 loop: CATDRVSSYNEQFF. The CDR3 nucleotides read TGTGCCACCGACAGGGTAAGCTCCTACAATGAGCAGTTCTTC. The V gene is TRBV30, the J gene TRBJ2-1; 7 bases fit TRBD1. The CDR3 is 14 amino acids. Germline V gene sequence: CDR1 GTSNPN, CDR2 SVGIG (reference sequence). Trimming took 8 bases from V and 0 from J; bases not matched to a gene: 7.

The chain uses TRBV5-1 and TRBJ2-7; the D gene is possibly TRBD2 (7 bases). Deletions cut 2 bases from V and 7 bases from J, with 19 bases between. Germline loops: CDR1 SGHRS, CDR2 YFSETQ. This CDR3 comprises 15 residues. The CDR3, as DNA: TGCGCCAGCAGCTTAAGGGCCGGGGGGCGCCAAGAGCAGTACTTC. Translated, it gives CASSLRAGGRQEQYF.

This clonotype was picked up many times. The J gene is TRBJ2-1, the V gene TRBV6-2 or TRBV6-3; D is perhaps TRBD1 (6 bases). Between the trimmed V and J ends, which lost 4 bases and 2 bases, there was a span of 12 bases. The CDR3 is 15 residues long. In germline, CDR1 is MNHEY, CDR2 SVGEGT. The CDR3 nucleotides are TGTGCCAGCAGTTGGGGGCAGGGTGCCTACAATGAGCAGTTCTTC. Protein sequence: CASSWGQGAYNEQFF.

The V call is TRBV12-3 or TRBV12-4, the J call TRBJ1-1; 7 bases map to TRBD1. The length of the CDR3 is 13 residues. The V gene end was trimmed by 10 bases and the J gene end by 6 bases; junction bases not matched to a gene: 11. CDR3 sequence reads: CATRTGRTAEAFF. CDR3 in DNA: TGTGCCACCCGGACAGGAAGGACCGCTGAAGCTTTCTTT.